One sample yielded the 20 T cell receptor beta chains listed below, sequenced in a study of OX40 agonist ivuxolimab in advanced cancers. Generated by immunoSEQ multiplex PCR, the TCRdb table keeps only in-frame clones and is missing some. The sample includes 50,000 or so clones, over 80% seen only once; the top ten take 3% to 3.5%. The input for sequencing was CD4+ or CD8+ T cells sorted from blood, taken in a trial of the OX40 agonist ivuxolimab. These receptors all come from an adult with an advanced solid tumor such as melanoma, head and neck, liver or kidney cancer.

The chain links TRBV28 to TRBJ1-5; D possibly corresponds to TRBD1 (5 bases). Trimming cost V 7 bases and J 3 bases, with 10 bases left between them. The CDR3 sequence is 13 residues long. CDR1 and CDR2 from the germline V gene are MDHEN and SYDVKM. The CDR3 DNA follows: TGTGCCAGCACCTGGGGGTACAATCAGCCCCAGCATTTT. Translation: CASTWGYNQPQHF.

The genes are TRBV5-1 and TRBJ2-7; 9 bases match TRBD2. Germline CDR1 SGHRS, CDR2 YFSETQ. The CDR3 has 18 residues. J lost 0 bases, V lost 4 bases, and 14 bases had no gene match. CDR3: CASSREGGAGGRSYEQYF. The CDR3 DNA follows: TGCGCCAGCAGCCGGGAGGGGGGCGCGGGAGGGCGCTCCTACGAGCAGTACTTC.

The chain joins TRBV5-1 to TRBJ2-1, with D perhaps assigned TRBD1 or TRBD2 (6 bases each). CDR3 size: 14 residues. Germline values: CDR1 SGHRS, CDR2 YFSETQ. Deletions cut 0 bases from V and 7 bases from J, with 11 bases between. The CDR3, as DNA: TGCGCCAGCAGCTTGGAGGGGGGTATGAATGAGCAGTTCTTC. Protein sequence: CASSLEGGMNEQFF.

The chain joins TRBV5-1 to TRBJ1-4, with 7 bases matching TRBD1. This CDR3 is built from 14 residues. The germline CDR1 and CDR2 sequences are SGHRS and YFSETQ. V trimming: 3 bases; J trimming: 8 bases; junction bases outside the gene matches: 7. CDR3 bases: TGCGCCAGCAGCTCACAGGGGTCGTCGGAAAAACTGTTTTTT. Protein sequence: CASSSQGSSEKLFF.

The chain employs TRBV29-1 and TRBJ2-7, with TRBD2 identical over 10 bases. Germline CDR1 reads SQVTM; CDR2 reads ANQGSEA. The junction had 15 bases not matched to a gene; V was cut back by 6 bases and J by 10 bases. The CDR3 loop spans 14 amino acids. The CDR3 nucleotides are TGCAGCGTCTCCCACACACCCGGGACTAGCGAACAGTACTTC. It is translated as CSVSHTPGTSEQYF.

This rearrangement joins TRBV2 to TRBJ1-6; weak D call: TRBD1 (5 bases). The germline V and J ends were trimmed by 4 bases and 10 bases, with 11 bases remaining between them. This CDR3 is built from 13 residues. Germline V gene sequence: CDR1 SNHLY, CDR2 FYNNEI. CDR3: CASSGAGGSPLHF. CDR3 sequence (DNA): TGTGCCAGCAGTGGGGCCGGGGGGTCACCCCTCCACTTT.

The chain links TRBV19 to TRBJ1-1; weak D call: TRBD1 (5 bases). V dropped 3 bases and J dropped 1 base, with 15 bases sitting between them. Germline V gene lookup returns CDR1 LNHDA and CDR2 SQIVND (reference sequence). This CDR3 has 16 residues. CDR3 DNA sequence: TGTGCCAGTAGTATCACGGCAGGGAGGGCGAACACTGAAGCTTTCTTT. Translated: CASSITAGRANTEAFF.

This chain joins TRBV19 and TRBJ2-2, with 7 positions matching TRBD1. The CDR3 is 15 amino acids. J was trimmed by 5 bases and V by 4 bases; bases with no gene match: 7. Germline V gene sequence: CDR1 LNHDA, CDR2 SQIVND (reference sequence). CDR3 amino acids: CASSRPDRPTGELFF. The CDR3 region has the DNA TGTGCCAGTAGTAGACCGGACAGGCCAACCGGGGAGCTGTTTTTT.

The genes are TRBV19 and TRBJ1-1; maybe TRBD1 (5 bases). CDR1 and CDR2 from the germline V gene are LNHDA and SQIVND (reference sequence). V gave up 3 bases and J gave up 1 base, with 9 bases separating them. The CDR3 runs to 14 residues. The CDR3 region is CASSIWGENTEAFF. For the CDR3, the DNA is TGTGCCAGTAGTATTTGGGGGGAGAACACTGAAGCTTTCTTT.

The chain couples TRBV2 to TRBJ1-2; TRBD1 matches 7 bases. The CDR3 has 12 amino acids. V was clipped by 4 bases and J by 9 bases; unmatched bases: 5. CDR1 SNHLY and CDR2 FYNNEI come from the germline V gene. The CDR3 protein is CASSGQGWSYTF. The CDR3, as DNA: TGTGCCAGCAGTGGACAGGGATGGAGCTACACCTTC.

The chain employs TRBV28 and TRBJ1-5; TRBD1 matches at 8 bases. Trimming removed 5 bases from V and 0 bases from J; junction bases left unmatched: 3. CDR1 and CDR2 from the germline V gene are MDHEN and SYDVKM. The CDR3 totals 15 residues. CDR3 nucleotide sequence: TGTGCCAGCAGTGGGACAGGAACTAGCAATCAGCCCCAGCATTTT. Amino acid sequence: CASSGTGTSNQPQHF. Drawing the rest from reference TRBV28 and TRBJ1-5, the complete variable domain is DVKVTQSSRYLVKRTGEKVFLECVQDMDHENMFWYRQDPGLGLRLIYFSYDVKMKEKGDIPEGYSVSREKKERFSLILESASTNQTSMYLCASSGTGTSNQPQHFGDGTRLSIL.

The V gene is TRBV14, the J gene TRBJ1-1; tentative D call: TRBD1 (6 bases). Germline V gene sequence: CDR1 SGHDN, CDR2 FVKESK. V lost 2 bases and J lost 1, with 14 bases in between. CDR3 length: 16 residues. The DNA of the CDR3 is TGTGCCAGCAGCCAACGAGACAGGTCGAGGAACACTGAAGCTTTCTTT. Protein product: CASSQRDRSRNTEAFF.

V usage is TRBV27 and J usage is TRBJ2-5; no clear D. The DNA matches TRBJ2-7 better at its end, which makes the J call doubtful. This CDR3 comprises 11 residues. The germline V gene encodes CDR1 MNHEY and CDR2 SMNVEV (reference sequence). CDR3 sequence (DNA): TGTGCCAGCAAGAGTCTTTACGAGCAGTACTTC. Translating gives CASKSLYEQYF.

V usage is TRBV9 and J usage is TRBJ2-2, with 7 bases fitting TRBD2. With V trimmed by 3 bases and J by 4 bases, 3 bases remained unmatched. This CDR3 region has 14 residues. Germline-derived CDR1 and CDR2 are SGDLS and YYNGEE. CDR3 residues: CASSATSPTGELFF. CDR3 sequence (DNA): TGTGCCAGCAGCGCGACTAGCCCCACCGGGGAGCTGTTTTTT. The variable domain in full, with the rest retrieved from reference TRBV9 and TRBJ2-2, is DSGVTQTPKHLITATGQRVTLRCSPRSGDLSVYWYQQSLDQGLQFLIQYYNGEERAKGNILERFSAQQFPDLHSELNLSSLELGDSALYFCASSATSPTGELFFGEGSRLTVL.

In nucleotides, the CDR3 is TGCAGCGTAACGACAGTTCGACGGACTGAAGCTTTCTTT. Its translation is CSVTTVRRTEAFF. The V gene is TRBV29-1, the J gene TRBJ1-1, with D possibly TRBD1 on 5 matching bases. With 6 bases removed from V and 5 bases from J, the gap between germline ends came to 16 bases. The V gene's germline CDR1 is SQVTM and CDR2 ANQGSEA. This CDR3 spans 13 amino acids.

The chain recombines TRBV6-1 with TRBJ1-4; D uncertain. The germline gives CDR1 MNHNS, CDR2 SASEGT. The ends were cut back, 6 bases at V and 6 bases at J, with 14 bases in the middle. The CDR3 is 14 residues long. DNA for the CDR3: TGTGCCAGCAGGGAATTTGGGCAGGATGAAAAACTGTTTTTT. This translates into CASREFGQDEKLFF.

The CDR3 DNA reads as TGTGCCAGCAGCTTGGGAGGGAGAGTCTGGGAGCAGTACTTC. Amino acids: CASSLGGRVWEQYF. The rearrangement links TRBV5-5 to TRBJ2-7; a weak D match, TRBD2 (5 bases). V gave up 0 bases and J gave up 7 bases, with 14 bases separating them. Germline V gene data show CDR1 as SGHKS and CDR2 as YYEKEE (reference sequence). The length of the CDR3 is 14 residues.

The chain employs TRBV7-9 and TRBJ2-5; a weak D match, TRBD2 (5 bases). The germline gives CDR1 SEHNR, CDR2 FQNEAQ (reference sequence). Trimming shortened V by 1 base and J by 5 bases, and 11 bases separated the two germline ends. There are 14 residues in the CDR3. CDR3 sequence reads: CASSLGGRGETQYF. In DNA form, the CDR3 reads TGTGCCAGCAGCTTAGGAGGGAGAGGGGAGACCCAGTACTTC. Using reference TRBV7-9 and TRBJ2-5 for the parts outside the CDR3, the full variable domain is DTGVSQNPRHKITKRGQNVTFRCDPISEHNRLYWYRQTLGQGPEFLTYFQNEAQLEKSRLLSDRFSAERPKGSFSTLEIQRTEQGDSAMYLCASSLGGRGETQYFGPGTRLLVL.

V is TRBV2 and J is TRBJ1-2; TRBD1 agrees at 7 bases. CDR1 is SNHLY and CDR2 is FYNNEI in the germline V gene. CDR3 length: 13 amino acids. The V and J ends lost 7 bases and 2 bases, in that order; junction bases with no gene match: 4. CDR3 region: CASNRDSNYGYTF. CDR3 coding DNA: TGTGCCAGCAATCGGGACAGCAACTATGGCTACACCTTC.

The table lists this clone with a few counts. The chain couples TRBV25-1 to TRBJ1-1; perhaps TRBD1 as D (6 bases). V was trimmed by 3 bases and J by 10 bases, leaving 9 bases between them. Germline CDR1 is MGHDK and CDR2 is SYGVNS. The CDR3 has 11 residues. This chain's CDR3 is CASSEGAGAFF. The CDR3 DNA reads TGTGCCAGCAGTGAGGGGGCGGGAGCTTTCTTT.